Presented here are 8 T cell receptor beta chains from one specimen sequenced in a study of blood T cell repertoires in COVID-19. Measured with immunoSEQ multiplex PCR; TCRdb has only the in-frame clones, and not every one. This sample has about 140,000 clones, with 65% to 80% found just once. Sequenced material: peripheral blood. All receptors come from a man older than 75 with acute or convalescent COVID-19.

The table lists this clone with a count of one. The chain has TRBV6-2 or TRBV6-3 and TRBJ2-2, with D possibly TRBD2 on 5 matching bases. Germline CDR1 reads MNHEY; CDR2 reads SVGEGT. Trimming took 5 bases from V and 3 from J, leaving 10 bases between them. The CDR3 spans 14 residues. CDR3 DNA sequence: TGTGCCAGCAGTCGACGGGGTGACACCGGGGAGCTGTTTTTT. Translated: CASSRRGDTGELFF.

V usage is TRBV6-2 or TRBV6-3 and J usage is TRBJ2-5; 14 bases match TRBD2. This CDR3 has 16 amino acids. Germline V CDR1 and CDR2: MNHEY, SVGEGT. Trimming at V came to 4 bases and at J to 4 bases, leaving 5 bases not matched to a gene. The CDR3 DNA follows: TGTGCCAGCAGTTTGGGACTAGCGGGGGTCGGAGAGACCCAGTACTTC. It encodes CASSLGLAGVGETQYF.

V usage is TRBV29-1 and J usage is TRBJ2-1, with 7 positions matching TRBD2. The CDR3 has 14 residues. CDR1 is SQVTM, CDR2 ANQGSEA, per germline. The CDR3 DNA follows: TGCAGTGGGAAAAGACGGGGGGAGTACAATGAGCAGTTCTTC. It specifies CSGKRRGEYNEQFF.

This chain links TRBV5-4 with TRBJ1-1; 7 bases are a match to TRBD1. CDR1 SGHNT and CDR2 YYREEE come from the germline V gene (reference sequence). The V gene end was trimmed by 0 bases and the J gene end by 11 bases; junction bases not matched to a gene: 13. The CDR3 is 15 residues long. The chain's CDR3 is CASSLGAGGPTRAFF. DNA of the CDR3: TGTGCCAGCAGCTTGGGGGCAGGGGGGCCCACCCGGGCTTTCTTT.

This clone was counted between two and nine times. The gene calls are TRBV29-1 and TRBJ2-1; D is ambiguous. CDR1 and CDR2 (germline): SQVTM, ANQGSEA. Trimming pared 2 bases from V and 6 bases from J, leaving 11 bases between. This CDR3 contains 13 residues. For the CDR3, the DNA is TGCAGCGTTGAAAGATCCCCCAGCAATGAGCAGTTCTTC. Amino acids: CSVERSPSNEQFF.

The CDR3, as DNA: TGTGCCAGCTCACCAGGGCGTCAACGTGGAAACACCATATATTTT. It translates to CASSPGRQRGNTIYF. The genes are TRBV18 and TRBJ1-3, with D uncertain. V lost 2 bases and J 3 bases, leaving 11 bases between the germline ends. Germline CDR1 reads KGHSH; CDR2 reads LQKENI. There are 15 residues in the CDR3.

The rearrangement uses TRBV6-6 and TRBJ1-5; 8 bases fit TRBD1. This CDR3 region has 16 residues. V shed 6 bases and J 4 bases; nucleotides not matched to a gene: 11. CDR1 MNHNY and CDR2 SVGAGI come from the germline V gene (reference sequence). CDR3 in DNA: TGTGCCAGCAGGGGACAGGCAGGGGATCATAATCAGCCCCAGCATTTT. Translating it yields CASRGQAGDHNQPQHF.

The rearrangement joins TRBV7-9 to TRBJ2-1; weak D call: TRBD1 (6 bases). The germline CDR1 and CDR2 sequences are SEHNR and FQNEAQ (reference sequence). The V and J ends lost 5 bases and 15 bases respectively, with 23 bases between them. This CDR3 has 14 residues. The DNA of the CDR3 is TGTGCCAGCAGCCAAGGGGGTCTACTGGACGTTTCGTTCTTC. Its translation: CASSQGGLLDVSFF.